This entry lists 7 T cell receptor beta chains sequenced from one sample in a study of control samples from healthy donors and cancer patients. TCRdb's table, derived via immunoSEQ multiplex PCR, lists solely in-frame clones and lacks some. The data hold roughly 80,000 clones, with approximately 90% observed a single time. The sample consisted of blood. The receptors were sampled from a woman in her 50s in good health.

The chain has TRBV5-1 and TRBJ2-7; the D gene could be TRBD1 or TRBD2 (5 bases each). Germline CDR1 is SGHRS and CDR2 is YFSETQ. The CDR3 has 16 amino acids. V gave up 0 bases and J gave up 0 bases, with 13 bases separating them. DNA of the CDR3: TGCGCCAGCAGCTTGGCATCGGGGCGGAGCTCCTACGAGCAGTACTTC. It encodes CASSLASGRSSYEQYF.

The chain combines TRBV7-9 with TRBJ1-4; D call uncertain. V was cut by 4 bases and J by 7 bases, with 13 bases left in between. CDR1 and CDR2 from the germline V gene are SEHNR and FQNEAQ (reference sequence). There are 14 residues in the CDR3. CDR3 sequence (DNA): TGTGCCAGCAGCTCACACCTAGGCGGTGAAAAACTGTTTTTT. Amino acids: CASSSHLGGEKLFF.

V usage is TRBV19 and J usage is TRBJ1-3; 8 bases map to TRBD1. The V gene's germline CDR1 is LNHDA and CDR2 SQIVND (reference sequence). The CDR3 totals 14 residues. With V trimmed by 6 bases and J by 7 bases, 8 bases remained unmatched. Here the CDR3 reads CASRQDRVGNTIYF. In DNA, the CDR3 is TGTGCCAGTAGACAGGACAGGGTAGGGAACACCATATATTTT.

The sample holds one count of this clone. V and J are TRBV2 and TRBJ2-7, with D possibly called TRBD1 or TRBD2 (5 bases each). The CDR3 runs to 15 residues. The V gene's germline CDR1 is SNHLY and CDR2 FYNNEI. V was cut by 5 bases and J by 3 bases, with 17 bases left in between. The DNA for the CDR3 is TGTGCCAGCAGTAAACTCGGGACCGAAGACTACGAGCAGTACTTC. Protein product: CASSKLGTEDYEQYF.

The gene calls are TRBV5-4 and TRBJ1-4; D may be TRBD1 (5 bases). Per the germline V gene, CDR1 is SGHNT and CDR2 is YYREEE (reference sequence). The length of the CDR3 is 15 residues. V dropped 4 bases and J dropped 5 bases, with 15 bases sitting between them. For the CDR3, the DNA is TGTGCCAGCAGCCTATCGGCAGGGTCAAATGAAAAACTGTTTTTT. It is translated as CASSLSAGSNEKLFF. Full variable domain (remainder filled in from reference TRBV5-4 and TRBJ1-4): ETGVTQSPTHLIKTRGQQVTLRCSSQSGHNTVSWYQQALGQGPQFIFQYYREEENGRGNFPPRFSGLQFPNYSSELNVNALELDDSALYLCASSLSAGSNEKLFFGSGTQLSVL.

This chain uses TRBV5-1 with TRBJ2-3; TRBD1 agrees at 7 bases. Germline loops: CDR1 SGHRS, CDR2 YFSETQ. The CDR3 runs to 14 residues. The junction had 2 bases not matched to a gene; V was cut back by 4 bases and J by 0 bases. CDR3 coding DNA: TGCGCCAGCAGCACGGGACAGAGCACAGATACGCAGTATTTT. Translating it yields CASSTGQSTDTQYF.

This clone has only one observation. This chain joins TRBV7-2 and TRBJ2-3, with 11 bases lining up with TRBD2. The V gene end was trimmed by 5 bases and the J gene end by 2 bases; junction bases not matched to a gene: 9. Germline V gene sequence: CDR1 SGHTA, CDR2 FQGNSA. This CDR3 is built from 17 residues. This CDR3 reads CASSPPLTSGDTDTQYF. The CDR3 nucleotides are TGTGCCAGCAGCCCACCCTTGACTAGCGGGGACACAGATACGCAGTATTTT.